The sequence of this T cell receptor beta chain was determined in a study of identifying expanded T cells in peripheral blood. Measured with immunoSEQ multiplex PCR; TCRdb has only the in-frame clones, and not every one. Of under 70,000 clones in the sample, approximately 89% are singletons; the top ten hold roughly 4.5%. Points on this clone: The antigen is not known.

General study points: About 1.3 clones differed between technical replicates, versus approximately 16 and 20 over time.

CDR1 and CDR2 from the germline V gene are MNHNS and SASEGT. Trimming pared 2 bases from V and 5 bases from J, leaving 7 bases between. This CDR3 is 14 amino acids long. This rearrangement joins TRBV6-1 to TRBJ1-6, with D perhaps TRBD1 (5 bases). This clonotype originated in a person between 18 and 75 years old in good health. Sequenced: blood. In DNA, the CDR3 is TGTGCCAGCAGTGAAATACAGGATAATTCACCCCTCCACTTT. This codes for CASSEIQDNSPLHF.